Listed below are T cell receptor beta chains from one sample, sequenced in a study of blood T cell repertoires in COVID-19. Data came from immunoSEQ multiplex PCR; TCRdb stores just in-frame clones and leaves some out. The table lists 170,000 or so clones, 87% of them singletons. The sample taken for sequencing was peripheral blood. These receptors originate from a woman between 18 and 29 years old who had recovered from COVID-19. Both conserved end residues are trimmed from each CDR3. The order of the fields is clone size, V gene, J gene, CDR3 protein. The size entry is marked missing in some rows and otherwise reads once, few, many or a size class.

clone size: .; V gene: TRBV5-1; J gene: TRBJ2-2; CDR3 protein: ASSWGGNPAGELF
clone size: .; V gene: TRBV6-5; J gene: TRBJ1-1; CDR3 protein: ASLRQGRNTEAF
clone size: .; V gene: TRBV21-1; J gene: TRBJ1-3; CDR3 protein: ASSTYTLQVGNTIY
clone size: .; V gene: TRBV2; J gene: TRBJ2-1; CDR3 protein: ASSETRGGSSVSNEQF
clone size: .; V gene: TRBV5-8; J gene: TRBJ1-3; CDR3 protein: ASSLVGGFGNTIY
clone size: .; V gene: TRBV6-1; J gene: TRBJ2-1; CDR3 protein: ASSEIAGGPHEQF
clone size: .; V gene: TRBV5-4; J gene: TRBJ2-2; CDR3 protein: ASSFQGATGELF
clone size: .; V gene: TRBV11-3; J gene: TRBJ1-1; CDR3 protein: ASSLGARSTEAF
clone size: .; V gene: TRBV5-1; J gene: TRBJ1-2; CDR3 protein: ASGTTGSNYGYT
clone size: .; V gene: TRBV10-3; J gene: TRBJ2-4; CDR3 protein: AIAGDLAKNIQY
clone size: once; V gene: TRBV6-5; J gene: TRBJ2-4; CDR3 protein: ASVNRGRYIQY
clone size: .; V gene: TRBV7-7; J gene: TRBJ2-2; CDR3 protein: ASSSTGELF
clone size: .; V gene: TRBV19; J gene: TRBJ2-3; CDR3 protein: ASSTQGDTDTQY
clone size: .; V gene: TRBV28; J gene: TRBJ1-1; CDR3 protein: ASSLGKTGGQTEAF
clone size: .; V gene: TRBV4-1; J gene: TRBJ2-1; CDR3 protein: ASSQLRVDEQF
clone size: .; V gene: TRBV19; J gene: TRBJ1-1; CDR3 protein: ASSIGQVEAF
clone size: few; V gene: TRBV5-1; J gene: TRBJ1-1; CDR3 protein: ASSLGTHAF
clone size: .; V gene: TRBV6-5; J gene: TRBJ2-7; CDR3 protein: ASSYSSRFGQEQY
clone size: .; V gene: TRBV6-2/TRBV6-3; J gene: TRBJ2-5; CDR3 protein: ASSALAGGRETQY
clone size: .; V gene: TRBV19; J gene: TRBJ1-1; CDR3 protein: ASSMGQAYGGGSTEAF
clone size: .; V gene: TRBV7-9; J gene: TRBJ1-5; CDR3 protein: ASSLGQGNQPQH
clone size: once; V gene: TRBV19; J gene: TRBJ2-3; CDR3 protein: ASTTTLLGLEWTDTQY
clone size: .; V gene: TRBV4-3; J gene: TRBJ1-4; CDR3 protein: ASSQEPRGREKLF
clone size: .; V gene: TRBV2; J gene: TRBJ2-1; CDR3 protein: ASSTLSGSYNEQF
clone size: .; V gene: TRBV29-1; J gene: TRBJ1-4; CDR3 protein: SPEEGWEKLF
clone size: once; V gene: TRBV9; J gene: TRBJ2-1; CDR3 protein: ASSMTAGASYNEQF
clone size: .; V gene: TRBV7-2; J gene: TRBJ2-2; CDR3 protein: ASSPQPGQITGELF
clone size: .; V gene: TRBV14; J gene: TRBJ2-1; CDR3 protein: ASSQGTSGYYNEQF
clone size: .; V gene: TRBV28; J gene: TRBJ2-4; CDR3 protein: ASSPPITSGVKFRSSKNIQY